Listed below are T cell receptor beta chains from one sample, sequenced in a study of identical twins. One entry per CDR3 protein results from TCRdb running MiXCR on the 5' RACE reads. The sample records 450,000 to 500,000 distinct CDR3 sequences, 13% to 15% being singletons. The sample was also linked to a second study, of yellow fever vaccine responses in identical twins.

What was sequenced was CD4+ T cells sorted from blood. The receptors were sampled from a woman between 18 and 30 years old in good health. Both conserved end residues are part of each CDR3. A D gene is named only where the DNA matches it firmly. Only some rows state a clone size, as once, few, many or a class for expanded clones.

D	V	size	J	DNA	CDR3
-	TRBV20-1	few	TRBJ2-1	TGCAGTGCTAGAGCCACACAGGAGCAGTTCTTC	CSARATQEQFF
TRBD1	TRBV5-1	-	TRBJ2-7	TGCGCCAGCAGCTTATGGACAGGTGAAAACTACGAGCAGTACTTC	CASSLWTGENYEQYF
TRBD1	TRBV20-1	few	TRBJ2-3	TGCAGTGCTAGCGACAGGGGAGGAACAGATACGCAGTATTTT	CSASDRGGTDTQYF
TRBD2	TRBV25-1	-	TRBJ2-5	TGTGCCAGCAGTGAACCGGGGGGGCTCCGAGAGACCCAGTACTTC	CASSEPGGLRETQYF
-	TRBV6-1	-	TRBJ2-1	TGTGCCAGCAGGCCACTAAGCGGCACCTACAATGAGCAGTTCTTC	CASRPLSGTYNEQFF
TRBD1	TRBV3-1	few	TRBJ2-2	TGTGCCAGCAACGCAGGGGGCTACACCGGGGAGCTGTTTTTT	CASNAGGYTGELFF
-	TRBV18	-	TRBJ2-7	TGTGCCAGCTCACCAACGGAAGATGCTGAGCAGTACTTC	CASSPTEDAEQYF
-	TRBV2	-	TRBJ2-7	TGTGCCAGCACTCCCCCGGGACGGGCTGTAGACGAGCAGTACTTC	CASTPPGRAVDEQYF
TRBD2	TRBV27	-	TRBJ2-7	TGTGCCAGCAGTCCGCGGACTAGCGGGGGGCAAGGGCAGTACTTC	CASSPRTSGGQGQYF
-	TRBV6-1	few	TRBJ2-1	TGTGCCAGCAGTGAACCGGGGACGGTGAGCAATGAGCAGTTCTTC	CASSEPGTVSNEQFF
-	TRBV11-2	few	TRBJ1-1	TGTGCCAGCAGCCCAGGACAGATGAACACTGAAGCTTTCTTT	CASSPGQMNTEAFF
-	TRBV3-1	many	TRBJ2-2	TGTGCCAGCAGCCAAAAAACAATAGCCAGGGAGCTGTTTTTT	CASSQKTIARELFF
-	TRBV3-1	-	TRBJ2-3	TGTGCCAGCAGTCTTAGCGGATATAGCACAGATACGCAGTATTTT	CASSLSGYSTDTQYF
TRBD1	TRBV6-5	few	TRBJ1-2	TGTGCCAGCAGTTACGAGGGACAGGGGAGTTATGGCTACACCTTC	CASSYEGQGSYGYTF
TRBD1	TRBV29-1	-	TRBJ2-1	TGCAGCGTTGACAGGGGGTATGAGCAGTTCTTC	CSVDRGYEQFF
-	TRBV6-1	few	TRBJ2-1	TGTGCCAGCAGACGTGGGGGCGGGAGTGTGGAGCAGTTCTTC	CASRRGGGSVEQFF
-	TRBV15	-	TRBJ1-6	TGTGCCACCAGCAGAGATGATAACTATAATTCACCCCTCCACTTT	CATSRDDNYNSPLHF
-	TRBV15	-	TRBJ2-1	TGTGCCACCAGCAGAGATCTACGGAGCAATGAGCAGTTCTTC	CATSRDLRSNEQFF
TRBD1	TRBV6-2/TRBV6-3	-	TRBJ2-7	TGTGCCAGCAGTTACCGGCCCGGACAGGGGGCCTACGAGCAGTACTTC	CASSYRPGQGAYEQYF
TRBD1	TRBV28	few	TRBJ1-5	TGTGCCAGCAGTTTGTACAGGGGAGATCAGCCCCAGCATTTT	CASSLYRGDQPQHF
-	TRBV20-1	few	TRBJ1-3	TGCAGTGCTAGAGATCCCCGTTCGTTCGGAAACACCATATATTTT	CSARDPRSFGNTIYF
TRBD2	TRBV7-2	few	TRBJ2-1	TGTGCCAGCAGCTTTCCGACTAGCGGGGGGATCAATGAGCAGTTCTTC	CASSFPTSGGINEQFF
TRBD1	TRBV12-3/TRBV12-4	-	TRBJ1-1	TGTGCCAGCAGAGGGACAGGGAGAACTGAAGCTTTCTTT	CASRGTGRTEAFF
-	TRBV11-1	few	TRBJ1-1	TGTGCCAGCAGCTTAATGGGGGCAGCTGAAGCTTTCTTT	CASSLMGAAEAFF
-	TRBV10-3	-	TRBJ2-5	TGTGCCATCAGTGTAAGGGGAAAGAGAGAAGAGACCCAGTACTTC	CAISVRGKREETQYF
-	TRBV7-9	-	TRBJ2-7	TGTGCCAGCAGCCTCGTGCGGGCCGCAACCTACGAGCAGTACTTC	CASSLVRAATYEQYF
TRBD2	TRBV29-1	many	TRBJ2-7	TGCAGCGTCCAAAGCGGGATAGGCGAGCAGTACTTC	CSVQSGIGEQYF
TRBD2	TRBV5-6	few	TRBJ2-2	TGTGCCAGCAGCCAGGGACTAGCGGGGAAGAACACCGGGGAGCTGTTTTTT	CASSQGLAGKNTGELFF
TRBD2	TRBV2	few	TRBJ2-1	TGTGCCAGCAGTGAAGCTCACCGACTAGCGGGGGGTAATGAGCAGTTCTTC	CASSEAHRLAGGNEQFF
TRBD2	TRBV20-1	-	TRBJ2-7	TGCAGTGCCCACCTTCCCGGACTAGCGGCCGAGCAGTACTTC	CSAHLPGLAAEQYF
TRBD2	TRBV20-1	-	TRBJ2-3	TGCAGTGCTCTTAGCGGGAGTAGCACAGATACGCAGTATTTT	CSALSGSSTDTQYF
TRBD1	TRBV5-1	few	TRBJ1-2	TGCGCCAGCAGCAACGGACAGGGGGCAAACTATGGCTACACCTTC	CASSNGQGANYGYTF
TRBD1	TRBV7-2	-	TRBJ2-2	TGTGCCAGCAGCTTAGTGGGGACAGGGCCCACCGGGGAGCTGTTTTTT	CASSLVGTGPTGELFF
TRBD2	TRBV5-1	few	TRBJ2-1	TGCGCCAGCAGCTTCCCTAGCGGCCGCTCCTACAATGAGCAGTTCTTC	CASSFPSGRSYNEQFF
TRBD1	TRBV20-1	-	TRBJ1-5	TGCAGTGCTGGGACAGCGAATCAGCCCCAGCATTTT	CSAGTANQPQHF
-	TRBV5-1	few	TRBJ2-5	TGCGCCAGCAGCTGGGGAAAGGGAGAGACCCAGTACTTC	CASSWGKGETQYF
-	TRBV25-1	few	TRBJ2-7	TGTGCCAGCAGTGAATCTGTGTTGCGTGGGAGAGGCCGCACCTACGAGCAGTACTTC	CASSESVLRGRGRTYEQYF
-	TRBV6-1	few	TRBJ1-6	TGTGCCAGCAGTCCGGGACGGGAGAATTCACCCCTCCACTTT	CASSPGRENSPLHF
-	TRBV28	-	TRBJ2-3	TGTGCCAGCAGTTCATGGGGTCGGGATACGCAGTATTTT	CASSSWGRDTQYF
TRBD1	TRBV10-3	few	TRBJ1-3	TGTGCCAGCCGGACAGGTTTCTCTGGAAACACCATCTATTTT	CASRTGFSGNTIYF
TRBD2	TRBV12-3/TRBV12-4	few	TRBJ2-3	TGTGCCAGCAGTTACCTCGCGGTAGCGGGGGGGCCCAGCACAGATACGCAGTATTTT	CASSYLAVAGGPSTDTQYF
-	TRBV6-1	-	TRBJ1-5	TGTGCCAGCAGCACAGGGTCCCTCAATCAGCCCCAGCATTTT	CASSTGSLNQPQHF
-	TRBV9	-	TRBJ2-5	TGTGCCAGCAGCGCAGAGCCTAGCCGTCAAGAGACCCAGTACTTC	CASSAEPSRQETQYF
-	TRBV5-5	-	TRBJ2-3	TGTGCCAGCAGCTTGTCGATAGGCAGGGATACGCAGTATTTT	CASSLSIGRDTQYF
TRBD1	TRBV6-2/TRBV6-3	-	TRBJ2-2	TGTGCCAGCAGTTACTTAACTGCGGACAGGCCGAACACCGGGGAGCTGTTTTTT	CASSYLTADRPNTGELFF
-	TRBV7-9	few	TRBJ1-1	TGTGCCAGCCGGCGGTGGATTGGGAACAGCATCGCGGAAATGAACACTGAAGCTTTCTTT	CASRRWIGNSIAEMNTEAFF
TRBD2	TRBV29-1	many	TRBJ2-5	TGCAGCGTTCCGCGATCGGGACTAGCGGTCCAAGAGACCCAGTACTTC	CSVPRSGLAVQETQYF
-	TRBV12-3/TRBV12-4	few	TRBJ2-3	TGTGCCAGCAGCCACCAAAAAGATACGCAGTATTTT	CASSHQKDTQYF
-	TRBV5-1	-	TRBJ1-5	TGCGCCAGCAGCTTGGGCAGGGGAGGGGACAATCAGCCCCAGCATTTT	CASSLGRGGDNQPQHF
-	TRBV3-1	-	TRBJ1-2	TGTGCCAGCAGCCAGTGGAGGGGATCCTATGGCTACACCTTC	CASSQWRGSYGYTF
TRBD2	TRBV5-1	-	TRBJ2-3	TGCGCCAGCAGCCAAAAAGCGGGAGGGAGCACAGATACGCAGTATTTT	CASSQKAGGSTDTQYF
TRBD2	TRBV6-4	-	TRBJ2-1	TGTGCCAGCTCGACTAGCGGGGGGGCGTATGGTGAGCAGTTCTTC	CASSTSGGAYGEQFF
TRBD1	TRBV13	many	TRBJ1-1	TGTGCCAGCAGCATCGGAGGGGGCGGATGGGCTGAAGCTTTCTTT	CASSIGGGGWAEAFF
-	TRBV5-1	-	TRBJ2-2	TGCGCCAGCAGCTTGACAGGCATCTTCACCGGGGAGCTGTTTTTT	CASSLTGIFTGELFF